This TCR beta chain was identified during a study of blood T cells in healthy people across ages. Total RNA amounts of at least 5 micrograms were extracted per sample. The germline V and J ends were trimmed by 2 bases and 3 bases, with 9 bases remaining between them. The CDR3 is 14 amino acids. Germline-derived CDR1 and CDR2 are SGHTA and FQGNSA. With a J-beta primer mix and a sample-barcoded 5' primer, a second PCR ran about 7 to 12 cycles. TCRdb re-derived calls from the 5' RACE reads in MiXCR, one entry per CDR3 protein. Of 850,000 to 950,000 distinct CDR3 sequences listed, around 30% are singletons.

The sequence was obtained from a woman older than 75 in good health. The chain carries TRBV7-2 and TRBJ2-3, with no clear D. The sequenced sample was blood. CDR3 nucleotide sequence: TGTGCCAGCAGCTTAAACGCTATAACAGATACGCAGTATTTT. This encodes CASSLNAITDTQYF.